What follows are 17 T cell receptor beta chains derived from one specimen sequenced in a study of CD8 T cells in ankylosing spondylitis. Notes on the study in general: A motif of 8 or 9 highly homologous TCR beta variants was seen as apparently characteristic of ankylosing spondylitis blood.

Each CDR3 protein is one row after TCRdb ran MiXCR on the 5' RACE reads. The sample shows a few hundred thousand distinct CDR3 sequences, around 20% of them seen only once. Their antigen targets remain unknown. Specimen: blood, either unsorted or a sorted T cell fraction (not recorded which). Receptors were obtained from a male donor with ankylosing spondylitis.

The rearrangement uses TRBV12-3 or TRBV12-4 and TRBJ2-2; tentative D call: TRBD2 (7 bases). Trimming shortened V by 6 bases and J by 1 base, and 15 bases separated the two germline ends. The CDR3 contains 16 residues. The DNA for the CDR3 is TGTGCCAGCAGCTTGAGGGGGGGAGGGAACACCGGGGAGCTGTTTTTT. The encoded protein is CASSLRGGGNTGELFF.

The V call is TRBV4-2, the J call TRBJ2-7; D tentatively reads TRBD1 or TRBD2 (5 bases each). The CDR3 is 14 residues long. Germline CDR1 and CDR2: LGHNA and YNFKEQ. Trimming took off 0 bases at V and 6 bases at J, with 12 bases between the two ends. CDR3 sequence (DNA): TGTGCCAGCAGCCAAGAGGGAGACAGCCGCGAGCAGTACTTC. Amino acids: CASSQEGDSREQYF.

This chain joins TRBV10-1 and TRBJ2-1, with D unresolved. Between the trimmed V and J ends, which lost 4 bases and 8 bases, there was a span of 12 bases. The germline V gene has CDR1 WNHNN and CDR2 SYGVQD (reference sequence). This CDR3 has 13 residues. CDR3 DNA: TGCGCCAGCAGTGGGAATAGCATAGATGAGCAGTTCTTC. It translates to CASSGNSIDEQFF.

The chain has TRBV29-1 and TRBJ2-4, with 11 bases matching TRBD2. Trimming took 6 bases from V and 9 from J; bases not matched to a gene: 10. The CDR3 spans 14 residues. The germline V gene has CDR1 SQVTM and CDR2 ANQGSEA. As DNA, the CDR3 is TGCAGCGTCGTGGGAGGTGGACTAGCGGGCATTCAGTACTTC. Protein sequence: CSVVGGGLAGIQYF.

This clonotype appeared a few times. The CDR3 region has the DNA TGTGCCAGCAGCTTAGAAGTAGGGCAGATTGAGCAGTTCTTC. It translates to CASSLEVGQIEQFF. The genes are TRBV7-2 and TRBJ2-1; no clear D gene. Germline loops: CDR1 SGHTA, CDR2 FQGNSA. Trimming pared 1 base from V and 9 bases from J, leaving 13 bases between. This CDR3 spans 14 amino acids. The entire variable domain, with the rest obtained from reference TRBV7-2 and TRBJ2-1, is as follows: GAGVSQSPSNKVTEKGKDVELRCDPISGHTALYWYRQSLGQGLEFLIYFQGNSAPDKSGLPSDRFSAERTGGSVSTLTIQRTQQEDSAVYLCASSLEVGQIEQFFGPGTRLTVL.

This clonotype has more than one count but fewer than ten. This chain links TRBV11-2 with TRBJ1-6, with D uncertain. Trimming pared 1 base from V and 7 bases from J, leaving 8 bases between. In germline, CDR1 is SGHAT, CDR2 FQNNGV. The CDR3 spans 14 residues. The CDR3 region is CASSLAPSNSPLHF. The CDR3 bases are TGTGCCAGCAGCTTAGCCCCATCAAATTCACCCCTCCACTTT.

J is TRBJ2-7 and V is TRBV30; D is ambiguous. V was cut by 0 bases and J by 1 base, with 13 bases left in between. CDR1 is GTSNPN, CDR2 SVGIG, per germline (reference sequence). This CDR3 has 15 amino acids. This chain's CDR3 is CAWSVPRLVSYEQYF. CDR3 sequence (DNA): TGTGCCTGGAGTGTCCCAAGGCTTGTATCCTACGAGCAGTACTTC.

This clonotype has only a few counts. CDR3 nucleotide sequence: TGTGCCACCAGCAGGGTACAGGGTATCATCGAAAAACTGTTTTTT. Its translation is CATSRVQGIIEKLFF. The chain couples TRBV15 to TRBJ1-4; perhaps TRBD1 as D (6 bases). The CDR3 contains 15 residues. V was pared by 3 bases and J by 8 bases, with 16 bases between. Germline V gene data show CDR1 as LNHNV and CDR2 as YYDKDF (reference sequence).

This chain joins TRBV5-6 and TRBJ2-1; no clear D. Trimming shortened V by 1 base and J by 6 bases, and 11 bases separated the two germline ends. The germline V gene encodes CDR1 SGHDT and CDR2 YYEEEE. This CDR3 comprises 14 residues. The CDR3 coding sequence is TGTGCCAGCAGCTTGTTTAACGGCCGCAATGAGCAGTTCTTC. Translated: CASSLFNGRNEQFF.

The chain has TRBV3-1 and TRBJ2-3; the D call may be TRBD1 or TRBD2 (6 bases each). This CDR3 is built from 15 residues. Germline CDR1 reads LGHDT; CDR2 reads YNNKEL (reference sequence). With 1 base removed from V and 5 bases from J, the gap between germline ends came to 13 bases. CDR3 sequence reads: CASSQGRGFRDTQYF. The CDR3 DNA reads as TGTGCCAGCAGCCAAGGGAGGGGGTTTAGAGATACGCAGTATTTT.

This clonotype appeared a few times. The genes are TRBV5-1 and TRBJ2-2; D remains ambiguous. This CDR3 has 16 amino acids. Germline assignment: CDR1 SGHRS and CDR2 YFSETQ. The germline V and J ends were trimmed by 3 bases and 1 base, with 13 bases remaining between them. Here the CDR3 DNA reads TGCGCCAGCAGCTCATTCCCGGGTTTGAACACCGGGGAGCTGTTTTTT. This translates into CASSSFPGLNTGELFF.

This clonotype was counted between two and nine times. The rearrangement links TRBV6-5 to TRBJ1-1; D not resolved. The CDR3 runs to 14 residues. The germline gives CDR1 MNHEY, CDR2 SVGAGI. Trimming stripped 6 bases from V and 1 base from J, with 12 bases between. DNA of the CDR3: TGTGCCAGCAGCTATAGCGAAGGGAACACTGAAGCTTTCTTT. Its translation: CASSYSEGNTEAFF.

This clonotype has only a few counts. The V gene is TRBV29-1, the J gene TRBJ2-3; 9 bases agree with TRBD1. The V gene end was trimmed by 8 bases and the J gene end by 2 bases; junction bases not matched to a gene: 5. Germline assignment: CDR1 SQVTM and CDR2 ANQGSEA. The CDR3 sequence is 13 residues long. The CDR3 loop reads CSIGQGITDTQYF. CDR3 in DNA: TGCAGCATCGGACAGGGGATCACAGATACGCAGTATTTT.

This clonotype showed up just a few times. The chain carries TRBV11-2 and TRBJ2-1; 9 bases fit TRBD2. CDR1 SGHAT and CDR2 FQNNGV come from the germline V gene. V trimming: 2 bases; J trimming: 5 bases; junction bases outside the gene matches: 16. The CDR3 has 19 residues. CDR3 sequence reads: CASSLTWPAGGPEDNEQFF. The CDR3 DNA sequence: TGTGCCAGCAGCTTAACATGGCCCGCGGGAGGGCCGGAGGACAATGAGCAGTTCTTC.

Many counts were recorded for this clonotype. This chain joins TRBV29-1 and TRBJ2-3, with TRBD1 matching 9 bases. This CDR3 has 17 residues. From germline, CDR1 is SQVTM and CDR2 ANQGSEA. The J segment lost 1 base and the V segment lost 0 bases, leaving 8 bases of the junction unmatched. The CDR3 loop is CSVEEKIGTGRTDTQYF. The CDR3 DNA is TGCAGCGTTGAAGAAAAGATCGGGACAGGGCGCACAGATACGCAGTATTTT.

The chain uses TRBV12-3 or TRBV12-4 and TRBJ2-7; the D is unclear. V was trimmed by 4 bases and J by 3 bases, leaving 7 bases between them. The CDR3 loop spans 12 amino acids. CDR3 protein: CASSSRLYEQYF. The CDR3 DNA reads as TGTGCCAGCAGTTCTCGCCTCTACGAGCAGTACTTC.

The CDR3 sequence: CSARSANEQFF. DNA of the CDR3: TGCAGTGCTCGTAGTGCGAATGAGCAGTTCTTC. The chain combines TRBV20-1 with TRBJ2-1; D uncertain. The germline V and J ends were trimmed by 5 bases and 7 bases, with 9 bases remaining between them. CDR1 is DFQATT and CDR2 is SNEGSKA in the germline V gene (reference sequence). The CDR3 contains 11 residues.